The rows below give T cell receptor beta chains drawn from one sample of a study of PD-L1 blockade in urothelial cancer. Some clones are missing from TCRdb's copy, which holds only in-frame ones; the method was immunoSEQ multiplex PCR. This table holds approximately 40,000 clones, less than 90% found once. Here the sequenced sample was PBMCs, taken around atezolizumab (anti-PD-L1) treatment. All receptors derive from a man aged 60-69 years with urothelial cancer. Both conserved end residues are part of each CDR3. D genes are given only for firm matches. Where a row states a size, it is once, few, many or the class of an expanded clone; other rows omit it.

j_call	d_call	clone_size	v_call	cdr3_aa	cdr3_nt
TRBJ1-3	-	-	TRBV10-3	CAISGQIRTSSGNTIYF	TGTGCCATCAGCGGACAGATAAGGACGAGCTCTGGAAACACCATATATTTT
TRBJ2-7	TRBD1	few	TRBV4-2	CASSPEGTGAYEQYF	TGTGCCAGCAGCCCGGAGGGGACAGGGGCCTACGAGCAGTACTTC
TRBJ1-1	-	-	TRBV6-1	CASSEYPQGAFF	TGTGCCAGCAGTGAATATCCTCAGGGAGCTTTCTTT
TRBJ1-4	TRBD1	-	TRBV7-9	CASSLAGTVPKKLFF	TGTGCCAGCAGCTTAGCTGGGACAGTGCCGAAAAAACTGTTTTTT
TRBJ2-6	-	once	TRBV4-3	CASSPSRVRRGANVLTF	TGCGCCAGCAGCCCTTCTCGGGTCAGGAGGGGGGCCAACGTCCTGACTTTC
TRBJ2-1	TRBD2	-	TRBV9	CASSVVGGGANEQFF	TGTGCCAGCAGCGTAGTTGGCGGGGGGGCCAATGAGCAGTTCTTC
TRBJ1-2	-	-	TRBV20-1	CSARVGPGYTF	TGCAGTGCTAGAGTGGGGCCTGGCTACACCTTC
TRBJ1-1	-	-	TRBV5-1	CASSPWTETEAFF	TGCGCCAGCAGCCCATGGACAGAAACTGAAGCTTTCTTT
TRBJ2-3	-	once	TRBV15	CATSRGGQTVTTQYF	TGTGCCACCAGCAGAGGAGGACAGACGGTCACTACGCAGTATTTT
TRBJ2-7	TRBD2	-	TRBV7-2	CASSLESGGTYEQYF	TGTGCCAGCAGCTTAGAGAGCGGGGGTACCTACGAGCAGTACTTC
TRBJ2-1	TRBD2	-	TRBV5-1	CASRGGGAVNEQFF	TGCGCCAGCAGGGGCGGGGGGGCGGTAAATGAGCAGTTCTTC
TRBJ2-3	-	-	TRBV27	CASSPLGGGTDTQYF	TGTGCCAGCAGTCCCCTAGGGGGTGGCACAGATACGCAGTATTTT
TRBJ2-2	TRBD2	-	TRBV9	CASSKRGGLAGFSGTGELFF	TGTGCCAGCAGCAAGAGGGGGGGACTAGCAGGTTTTAGTGGCACCGGGGAGCTGTTTTTT
TRBJ2-3	TRBD2	-	TRBV2	CASIRTGGNTDTQYF	TGTGCCAGCATTCGAACGGGGGGGAACACAGATACGCAGTATTTT
TRBJ1-1	-	-	TRBV10-3	CAISEVRERRTEAFF	TGTGCCATCAGTGAAGTGCGGGAAAGGAGGACTGAAGCTTTCTTT
TRBJ1-5	-	few	TRBV7-8	CASNLRPLGNQPQHF	TGTGCCAGCAACCTTCGACCACTAGGCAATCAGCCCCAGCATTTT